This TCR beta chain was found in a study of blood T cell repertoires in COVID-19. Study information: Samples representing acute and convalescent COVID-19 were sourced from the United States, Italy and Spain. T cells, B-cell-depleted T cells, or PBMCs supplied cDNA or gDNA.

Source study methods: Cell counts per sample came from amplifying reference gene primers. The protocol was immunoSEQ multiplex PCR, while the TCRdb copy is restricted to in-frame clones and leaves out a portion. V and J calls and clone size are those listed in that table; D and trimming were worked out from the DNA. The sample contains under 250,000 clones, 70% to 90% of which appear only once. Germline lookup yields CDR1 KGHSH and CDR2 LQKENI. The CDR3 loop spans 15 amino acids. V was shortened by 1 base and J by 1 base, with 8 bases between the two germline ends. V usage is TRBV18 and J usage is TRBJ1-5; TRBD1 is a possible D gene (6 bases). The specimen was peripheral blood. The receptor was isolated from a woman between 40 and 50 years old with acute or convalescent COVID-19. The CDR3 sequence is CASSPRGPSNQPQHF. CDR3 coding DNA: TGTGCCAGCTCACCACGGGGGCCAAGCAATCAGCCCCAGCATTTT.